These T cell receptor beta chains were read from a single sample in a study of blood T cell repertoires in COVID-19. Profiled with immunoSEQ multiplex PCR; TCRdb holds only in-frame clones, not every one. The sample gives fewer than 130,000 clones, approximately 90% of which show up once; about a third is in the top ten. The sample consisted of peripheral blood. Source of these receptors: a woman aged 80 or over with acute or convalescent COVID-19. The CDR3 runs from the conserved cysteine through the conserved F or W. A D gene is named only where the DNA matches it firmly. Clone size is shown for a subset of rows, as once, few, many or a class of expanded clone.

clone size	D gene	V gene	J gene	CDR3 DNA	CDR3 protein
once	NA	TRBV10-3	TRBJ1-3	TGTGCCATCAGTGAGTCGGGCGCAGGGTACTCTGGAAACACCATATATTTT	CAISESGAGYSGNTIYF
few	TRBD2	TRBV7-3	TRBJ2-3	TGTGCCAGCAGCCCGACTAGCGGGGGGGCGGATACGCAGTATTTT	CASSPTSGGADTQYF
NA	NA	TRBV5-6	TRBJ2-1	TGTGCCAGCAGTTCCCGGGGGAACAATGAGCAGTTCTTC	CASSSRGNNEQFF
NA	NA	TRBV6-5	TRBJ1-1	TGTGCCAGCAGTTACGTTGAGGGGAACACTGAAGCTTTCTTT	CASSYVEGNTEAFF
NA	NA	TRBV27	TRBJ1-1	TGTGCCAGCAGTTTATCGACGGGGACTGAAGCTTTCTTT	CASSLSTGTEAFF
NA	TRBD1	TRBV29-1	TRBJ1-2	TGCAGCGCTGGGACAGACTTCTATGGCTACACCTTC	CSAGTDFYGYTF
NA	NA	TRBV4-1	TRBJ2-1	TGCGCCAGCAGCCAAGCCTGGACTACCTACAATGAGCAGTTCTTC	CASSQAWTTYNEQFF
NA	NA	TRBV24-1	TRBJ2-1	TGTGCCACCAGTGCCGGAGCTATCTCCTACAATGAGCAGTTCTTC	CATSAGAISYNEQFF
once	NA	TRBV11-2	TRBJ1-2	TGTGCCAGCAGCTTAGCAGCTAACTATGGCTACACCTTC	CASSLAANYGYTF
NA	NA	TRBV19	TRBJ1-5	TGTGCCAGTAGTATCGGGATTTATAGCAATCAGCCCCAGCATTTT	CASSIGIYSNQPQHF
NA	NA	TRBV11-2	TRBJ1-5	TGTGCCAGCAGCTTAGGGGGGGGAGGGCAGCCCCAGCATTTT	CASSLGGGGQPQHF
NA	TRBD2	TRBV27	TRBJ2-3	TGTGCCAGCAGAAAAGAGACTAGCGGGGGGGCAGGCGATACGCAGTATTTT	CASRKETSGGAGDTQYF
NA	TRBD1	TRBV28	TRBJ2-1	TGTGCCAGCAGTTTATCATCCGGGACAGGGATGGGGTACAATGAGCAGTTCTTC	CASSLSSGTGMGYNEQFF
NA	TRBD1	TRBV14	TRBJ1-1	TGTGCCAGCAGCCAAGATAGGATACAGGGGTTGAACACTGAAGCTTTCTTT	CASSQDRIQGLNTEAFF
NA	TRBD1	TRBV5-1	TRBJ2-5	TGCGCCAGCAGCTCAGGACAGGGGGAAGAGACCCAGTACTTC	CASSSGQGEETQYF
NA	TRBD2	TRBV7-9	TRBJ2-1	TGTGCCAGCAGCGCTAGCGGGGGGACCTACAATGAGCAGTTCTTC	CASSASGGTYNEQFF
NA	NA	TRBV7-2	TRBJ1-5	TGTGCCAGCAGCTTTAGCGTAAATCAGCCCCAGCATTTT	CASSFSVNQPQHF
NA	NA	TRBV27	TRBJ1-5	TGTGCCAGCAGTTTAGACCCCGGGTCCCCGTTACATTTT	CASSLDPGSPLHF
NA	TRBD1	TRBV5-1	TRBJ2-7	TGCGCCAGCAGCCTGGGACAGGGGGCGTTTAGGTACGAGCAGTACTTC	CASSLGQGAFRYEQYF
NA	NA	TRBV12-1	TRBJ1-2	TGTGCCAGCAGCACAAGACAGGGGATTAACTATGGCTACACCTTC	CASSTRQGINYGYTF
NA	TRBD1	TRBV30	TRBJ1-1	TGTGCCTGGACAAGCCAGGGGGCCACTGAAGCTTTCTTT	CAWTSQGATEAFF
NA	TRBD1	TRBV18	TRBJ1-2	TGTGCCAGCTCACCCGACAGGGTCTCTGGCTACACCTTC	CASSPDRVSGYTF
NA	TRBD1	TRBV5-1	TRBJ1-1	TGCGCCAGCAGCCCAGGACAGGGTGGGGCTGAAGCTTTCTTT	CASSPGQGGAEAFF
NA	NA	TRBV20-1	TRBJ1-3	TGCAGTGCTAGTTCACAGACTGGAAACACCATATATTTT	CSASSQTGNTIYF
NA	TRBD1	TRBV30	TRBJ1-3	TGTGCCTGGAGTCCAGGACAGGGGACCACCATATATTTT	CAWSPGQGTTIYF
NA	TRBD1	TRBV6-5	TRBJ2-1	TGTGCCGCTGTCCGGGACAGCTCCTACAATGAGCAGTTCTTC	CAAVRDSSYNEQFF